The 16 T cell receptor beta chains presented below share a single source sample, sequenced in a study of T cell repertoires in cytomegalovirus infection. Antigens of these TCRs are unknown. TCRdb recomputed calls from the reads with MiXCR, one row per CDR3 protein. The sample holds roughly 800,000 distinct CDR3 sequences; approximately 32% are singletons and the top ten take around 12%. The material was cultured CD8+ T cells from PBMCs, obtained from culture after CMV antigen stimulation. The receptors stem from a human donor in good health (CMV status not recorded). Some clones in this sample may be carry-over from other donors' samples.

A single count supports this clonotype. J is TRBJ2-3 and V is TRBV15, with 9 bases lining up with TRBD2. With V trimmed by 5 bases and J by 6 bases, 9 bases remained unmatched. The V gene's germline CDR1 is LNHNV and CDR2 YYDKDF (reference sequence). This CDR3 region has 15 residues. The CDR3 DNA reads TGTGCCACCAGCCGGGGCGGGGGGGCAGGGGATACGCAGTATTTT. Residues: CATSRGGGAGDTQYF.

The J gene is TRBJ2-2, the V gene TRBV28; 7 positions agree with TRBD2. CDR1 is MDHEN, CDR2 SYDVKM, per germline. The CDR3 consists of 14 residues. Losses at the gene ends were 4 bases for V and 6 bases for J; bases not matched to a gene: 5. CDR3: CASSWGGNAGELFF. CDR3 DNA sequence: TGTGCCAGCAGTTGGGGAGGGAATGCCGGGGAGCTGTTTTTT.

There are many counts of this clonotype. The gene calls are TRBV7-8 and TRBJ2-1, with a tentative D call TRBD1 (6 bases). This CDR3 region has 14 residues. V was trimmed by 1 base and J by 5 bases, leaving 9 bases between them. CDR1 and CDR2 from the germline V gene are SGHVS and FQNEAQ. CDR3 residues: CASSLGQVNNEQFF. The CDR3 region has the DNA TGTGCCAGCAGCTTAGGACAGGTGAACAATGAGCAGTTCTTC.

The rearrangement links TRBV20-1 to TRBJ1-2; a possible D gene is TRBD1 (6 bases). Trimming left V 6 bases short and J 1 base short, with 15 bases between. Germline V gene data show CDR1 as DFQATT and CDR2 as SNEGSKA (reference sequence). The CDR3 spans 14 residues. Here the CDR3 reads CSAAGQTSNYGYTF. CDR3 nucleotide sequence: TGCAGTGCAGCCGGACAGACTAGTAACTATGGCTACACCTTC.

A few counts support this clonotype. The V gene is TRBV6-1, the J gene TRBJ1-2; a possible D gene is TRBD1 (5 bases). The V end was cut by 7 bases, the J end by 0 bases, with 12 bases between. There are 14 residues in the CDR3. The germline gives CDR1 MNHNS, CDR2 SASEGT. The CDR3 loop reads CASIQDKPNYGYTF. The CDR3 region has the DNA TGTGCCAGCATCCAGGACAAACCTAACTATGGCTACACCTTC.

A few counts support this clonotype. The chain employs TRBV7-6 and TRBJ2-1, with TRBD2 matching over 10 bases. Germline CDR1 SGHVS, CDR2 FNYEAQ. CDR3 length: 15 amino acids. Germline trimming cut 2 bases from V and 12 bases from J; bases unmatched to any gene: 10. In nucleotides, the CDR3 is TGTGCCAGCAGCTTATCGTTGCTAGCGGGGGCCCGGCAGTTCTTC. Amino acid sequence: CASSLSLLAGARQFF.

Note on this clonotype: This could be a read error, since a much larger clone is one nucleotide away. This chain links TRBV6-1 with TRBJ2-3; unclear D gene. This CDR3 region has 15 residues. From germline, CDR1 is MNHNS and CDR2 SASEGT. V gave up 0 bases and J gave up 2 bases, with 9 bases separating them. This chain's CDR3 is CASSEAFTNTDTQYF. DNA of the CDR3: TGTGCCAGCAGTGAAGCGTTTACTAACACAGATACGCAGTATTTT.

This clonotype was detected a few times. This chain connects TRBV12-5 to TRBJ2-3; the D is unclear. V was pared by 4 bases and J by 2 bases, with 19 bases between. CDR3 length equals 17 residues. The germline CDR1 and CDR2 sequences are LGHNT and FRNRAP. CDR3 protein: CASGWTSAGIPTDTQYF. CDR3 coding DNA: TGTGCTAGTGGTTGGACCTCGGCCGGCATCCCCACAGATACGCAGTATTTT. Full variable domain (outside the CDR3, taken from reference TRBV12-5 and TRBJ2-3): DARVTQTPRHKVTEMGQEVTMRCQPILGHNTVFWYRQTMMQGLELLAYFRNRAPLDDSGMPKDRFSAEMPDATLATLKIQPSEPRDSAVYFCASGWTSAGIPTDTQYFGPGTRLTVL.

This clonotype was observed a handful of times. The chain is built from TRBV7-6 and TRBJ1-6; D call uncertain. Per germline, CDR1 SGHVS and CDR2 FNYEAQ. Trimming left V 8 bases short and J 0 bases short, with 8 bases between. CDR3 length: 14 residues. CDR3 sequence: CASGEGSYNSPLHF. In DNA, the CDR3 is TGTGCCAGCGGGGAAGGCTCCTATAATTCACCCCTCCACTTT.

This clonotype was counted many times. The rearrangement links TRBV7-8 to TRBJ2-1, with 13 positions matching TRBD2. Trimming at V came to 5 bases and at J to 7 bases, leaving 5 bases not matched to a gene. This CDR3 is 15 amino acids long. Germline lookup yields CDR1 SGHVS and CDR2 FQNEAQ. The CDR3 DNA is TGTGCCAGCAGCCCCCGGACTAGCGGGGGAAATGAGCAGTTCTTC. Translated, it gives CASSPRTSGGNEQFF.

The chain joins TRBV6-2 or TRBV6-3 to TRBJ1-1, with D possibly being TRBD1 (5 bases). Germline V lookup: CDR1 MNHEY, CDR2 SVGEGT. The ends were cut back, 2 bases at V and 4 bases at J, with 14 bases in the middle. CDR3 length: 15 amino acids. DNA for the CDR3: TGTGCCAGCAGTTACATCCCGGGGGTCCGCACTGAAGCTTTCTTT. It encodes CASSYIPGVRTEAFF.

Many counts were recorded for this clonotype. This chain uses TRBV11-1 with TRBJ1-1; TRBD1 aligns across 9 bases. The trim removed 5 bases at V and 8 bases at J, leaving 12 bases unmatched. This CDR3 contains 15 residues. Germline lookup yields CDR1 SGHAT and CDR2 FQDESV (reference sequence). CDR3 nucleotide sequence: TGTGCCAGCAGCACGGGGTGGACAGGGGATTCGGAAGCTTTCTTT. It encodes CASSTGWTGDSEAFF.

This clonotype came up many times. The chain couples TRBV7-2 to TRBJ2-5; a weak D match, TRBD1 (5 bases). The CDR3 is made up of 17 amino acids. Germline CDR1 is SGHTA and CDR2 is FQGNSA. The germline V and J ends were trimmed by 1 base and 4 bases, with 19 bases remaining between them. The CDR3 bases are TGTGCCAGCAGCTTAGTGGAATTCAGGGCTACTGGAGAGACCCAGTACTTC. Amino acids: CASSLVEFRATGETQYF.

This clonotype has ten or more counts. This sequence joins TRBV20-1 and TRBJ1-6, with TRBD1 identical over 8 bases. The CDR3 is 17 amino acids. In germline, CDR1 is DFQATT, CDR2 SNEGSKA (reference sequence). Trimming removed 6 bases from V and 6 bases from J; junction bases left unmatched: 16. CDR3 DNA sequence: TGCAGTGCCAGATCCCAATCAGACAGGGGCGGTAATTCACCCCTCCACTTT. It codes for CSARSQSDRGGNSPLHF.

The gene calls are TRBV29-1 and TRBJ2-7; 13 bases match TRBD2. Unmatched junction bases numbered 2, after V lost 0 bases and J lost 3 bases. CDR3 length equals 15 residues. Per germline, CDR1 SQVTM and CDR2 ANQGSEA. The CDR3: CSVEDRTSGGYEQYF. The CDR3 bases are TGCAGCGTTGAAGATAGGACTAGCGGGGGCTACGAGCAGTACTTC.

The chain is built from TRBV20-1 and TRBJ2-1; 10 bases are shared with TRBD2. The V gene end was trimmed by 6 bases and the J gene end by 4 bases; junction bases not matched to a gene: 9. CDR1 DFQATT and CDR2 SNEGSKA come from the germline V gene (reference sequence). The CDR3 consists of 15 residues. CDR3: CSADQLAGTYNEQFF. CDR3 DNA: TGCAGTGCAGACCAACTAGCGGGGACGTACAATGAGCAGTTCTTC.